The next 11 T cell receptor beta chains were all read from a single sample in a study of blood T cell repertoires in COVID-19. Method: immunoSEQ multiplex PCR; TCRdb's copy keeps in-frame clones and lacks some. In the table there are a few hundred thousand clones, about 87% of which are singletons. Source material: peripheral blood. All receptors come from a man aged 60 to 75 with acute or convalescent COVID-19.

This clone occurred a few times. CDR3 sequence: CASSPHGQGSTNEQFF. The CDR3 DNA is TGTGCCAGCTCACCACATGGGCAGGGGTCAACTAATGAGCAGTTCTTC. The rearrangement joins TRBV18 to TRBJ2-1, with a possible D match to TRBD1 (6 bases). This CDR3 has 16 amino acids. The V end lost 1 base, the J end lost 7 bases, and 17 bases lay between the germline ends. Germline assignment: CDR1 KGHSH and CDR2 LQKENI.

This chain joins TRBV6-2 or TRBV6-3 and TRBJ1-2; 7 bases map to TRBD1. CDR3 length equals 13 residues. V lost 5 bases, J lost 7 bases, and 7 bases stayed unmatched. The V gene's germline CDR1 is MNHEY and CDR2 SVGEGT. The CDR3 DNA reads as TGTGCCAGCAGTACCAGGGGGTGGGCTGGCTACACCTTC. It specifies CASSTRGWAGYTF.

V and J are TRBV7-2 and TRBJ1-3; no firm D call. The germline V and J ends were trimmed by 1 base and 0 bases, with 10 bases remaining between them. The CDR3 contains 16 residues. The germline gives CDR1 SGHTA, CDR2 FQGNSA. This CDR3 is CASSLVPGSSGNTIYF. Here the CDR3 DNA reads TGTGCCAGCAGCTTAGTCCCGGGGAGCTCTGGAAACACCATATATTTT.

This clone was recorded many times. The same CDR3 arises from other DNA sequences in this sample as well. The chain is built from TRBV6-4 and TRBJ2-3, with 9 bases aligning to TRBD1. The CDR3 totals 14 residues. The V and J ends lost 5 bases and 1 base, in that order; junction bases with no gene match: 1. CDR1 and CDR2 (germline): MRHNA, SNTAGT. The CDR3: CASSRTGGTDTQYF. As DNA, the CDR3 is TGTGCCAGCAGTCGGACAGGGGGCACAGATACGCAGTATTTT.

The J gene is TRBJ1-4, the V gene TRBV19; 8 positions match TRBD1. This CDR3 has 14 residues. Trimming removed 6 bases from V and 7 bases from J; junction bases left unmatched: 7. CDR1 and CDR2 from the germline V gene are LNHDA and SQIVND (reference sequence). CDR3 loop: CASSPGGSVEKLFF. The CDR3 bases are TGTGCCAGTAGCCCAGGGGGCTCGGTTGAAAAACTGTTTTTT. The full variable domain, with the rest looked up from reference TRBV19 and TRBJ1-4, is DGGITQSPKYLFRKEGQNVTLSCEQNLNHDAMYWYRQDPGQGLRLIYYSQIVNDFQKGDIAEGYSVSREKKESFPLTVTSAQKNPTAFYLCASSPGGSVEKLFFGSGTQLSVL.

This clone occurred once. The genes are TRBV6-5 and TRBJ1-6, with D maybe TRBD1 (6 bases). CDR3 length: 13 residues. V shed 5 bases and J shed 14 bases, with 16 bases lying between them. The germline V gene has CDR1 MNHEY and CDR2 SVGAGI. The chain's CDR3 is CASSHGQLEALHF. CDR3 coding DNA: TGTGCCAGCAGTCACGGACAGCTCGAGGCCCTCCACTTT.

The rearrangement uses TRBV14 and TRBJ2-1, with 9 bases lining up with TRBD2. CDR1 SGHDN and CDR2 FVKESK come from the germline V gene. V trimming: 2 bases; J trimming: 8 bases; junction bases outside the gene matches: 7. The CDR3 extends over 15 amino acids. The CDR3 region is CASSQWAGGPDEQFF. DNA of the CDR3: TGTGCCAGCAGCCAATGGGCGGGGGGGCCGGATGAGCAGTTCTTC.

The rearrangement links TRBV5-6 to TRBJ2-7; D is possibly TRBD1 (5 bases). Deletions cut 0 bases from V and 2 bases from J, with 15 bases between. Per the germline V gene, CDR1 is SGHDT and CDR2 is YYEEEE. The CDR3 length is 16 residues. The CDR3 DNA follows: TGTGCCAGCAGCTTGGTTTTTAGGGGCAGTGCCTACGAGCAGTACTTC. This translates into CASSLVFRGSAYEQYF.

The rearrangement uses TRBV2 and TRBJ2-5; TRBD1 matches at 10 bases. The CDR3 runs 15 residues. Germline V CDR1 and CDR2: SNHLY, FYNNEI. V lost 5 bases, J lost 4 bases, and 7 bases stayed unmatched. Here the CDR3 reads CASSTGQGSVETQYF. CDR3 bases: TGTGCCAGCAGTACGGGACAGGGGAGTGTAGAGACCCAGTACTTC.

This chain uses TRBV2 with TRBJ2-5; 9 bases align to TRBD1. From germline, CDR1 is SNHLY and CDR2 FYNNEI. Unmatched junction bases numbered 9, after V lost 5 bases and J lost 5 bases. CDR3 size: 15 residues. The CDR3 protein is CASSPGTGKFETQYF. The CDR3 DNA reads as TGTGCCAGCAGTCCTGGGACAGGGAAGTTTGAGACCCAGTACTTC.

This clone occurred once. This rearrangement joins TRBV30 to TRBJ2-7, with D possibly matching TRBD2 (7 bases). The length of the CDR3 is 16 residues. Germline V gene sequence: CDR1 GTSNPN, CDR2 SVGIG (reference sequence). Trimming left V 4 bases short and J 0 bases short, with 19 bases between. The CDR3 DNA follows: TGTGCCTGGACCGTGGGAGGCGGGGGCCGCTCCTACGAGCAGTACTTC. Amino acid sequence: CAWTVGGGGRSYEQYF.